The 26 T cell receptor beta chains in this list originate from one sample, sequenced in a study of T cell repertoires in cytomegalovirus infection. These receptors have no known antigen. One entry per CDR3 protein, called by TCRdb with MiXCR from the reads. This table has approximately 350,000 distinct CDR3 sequences, about 34% appearing once. The sample consisted of cultured PBMCs, taken from culture after CMV antigen stimulation. The receptors here all came from a human donor in good health (CMV status not recorded). Some clones in this sample may be carry-over from other donors' samples.

Here the CDR3 DNA reads TGTGCCAGCAGCCCCCGCATGAGCACAGATACGCAGTATTTT. Its protein is CASSPRMSTDTQYF. V is TRBV7-2 and J is TRBJ2-3; D remains ambiguous. Trimming took off 5 bases at V and 0 bases at J, with 9 bases between the two ends. The length of the CDR3 is 14 residues. Germline CDR1 SGHTA, CDR2 FQGNSA.

This clonotype was recorded a few times. This rearrangement joins TRBV7-9 to TRBJ1-4; a weak D match, TRBD1 (5 bases). Germline V gives CDR1 SEHNR, CDR2 FQNEAQ (reference sequence). The CDR3 contains 15 residues. V lost 6 bases, J lost 6 bases, and 17 bases lay in between. CDR3 nucleotide sequence: TGTGCCAGCAGTCGTTGGAGGGGAATGGATGAAAAACTGTTTTTT. It encodes CASSRWRGMDEKLFF.

The J gene is TRBJ2-7, the V gene TRBV19, with D unresolved. The CDR3 sequence is 14 residues long. Trimming left V 8 bases short and J 2 bases short, with 16 bases between. From germline, CDR1 is LNHDA and CDR2 SQIVND (reference sequence). The CDR3 is CASGLEKTTYEQYV. CDR3 nucleotides: TGTGCCAGTGGTTTGGAGAAAACTACCTACGAGCAGTACGTC.

This sequence joins TRBV7-6 and TRBJ2-1, with 7 bases identical to TRBD2. Germline V lookup: CDR1 SGHVS, CDR2 FNYEAQ. This CDR3 is 15 amino acids long. Unmatched junction bases numbered 5, after V lost 6 bases and J lost 0 bases. The DNA of the CDR3 is TGTGCCAGCAGGGGACGGGGGGACTCCTACAATGAGCAGTTCTTC. Translation: CASRGRGDSYNEQFF.

For the CDR3, the DNA is TGTGCCAGCAGTGAAGTGGAGGCAGGACCTAATGAAAAACTGTTTTTT. Encoded protein: CASSEVEAGPNEKLFF. J is TRBJ1-4 and V is TRBV25-1; D gene ambiguous. The germline gives CDR1 MGHDK, CDR2 SYGVNS. CDR3 size: 16 residues. The germline V and J ends were trimmed by 2 bases and 3 bases, with 13 bases remaining between them.

This clonotype has a handful of counts. The chain combines TRBV6-6 with TRBJ2-7; 13 nucleotides match TRBD2. CDR1 is MNHNY and CDR2 is SVGAGI in the germline V gene (reference sequence). The CDR3 runs to 15 residues. V lost 6 bases and J lost 7; bases outside the gene matches: 9. CDR3 loop: CASSPGTSGVREQYF. In DNA, the CDR3 is TGTGCCAGCAGCCCCGGGACTAGCGGGGTGCGAGAGCAGTACTTC.

The chain carries TRBV7-8 and TRBJ2-2; 10 bases align to TRBD2. In germline, CDR1 is SGHVS, CDR2 FQNEAQ. This CDR3 is 17 amino acids long. The J segment lost 3 bases and the V segment lost 3 bases, leaving 7 bases of the junction unmatched. CDR3 loop: CASSLTSSGSYTGELFF. The CDR3 region has the DNA TGTGCCAGCAGCTTGACGTCTAGCGGGAGTTACACCGGGGAGCTGTTTTTT.

V gene TRBV29-1 combines with J gene TRBJ1-2; 7 nucleotides match TRBD1. The CDR3 contains 15 residues. Germline V gives CDR1 SQVTM, CDR2 ANQGSEA. V lost 3 bases to trimming and J lost 4 bases; unmatched junction nucleotides: 11. CDR3 region: CSVDGSRGVGYGYTF. The CDR3 DNA reads as TGCAGCGTTGATGGGTCCAGGGGGGTTGGCTATGGCTACACCTTC.

Remarks on this clonotype: The junction differs from germline at one of its ends, possibly a read error. The rearrangement uses TRBV5-1 and TRBJ1-3; a weak D match, TRBD1 (5 bases). CDR3 length equals 14 residues. Germline V gene data show CDR1 as SGHRS and CDR2 as YFSETQ. Here the CDR3 reads CASSLGGTGNTIYF. Here the CDR3 DNA reads TGCGCCAGCAGCTTGGGAGGGACCGGAAATACCATATATTTT. The full variable domain, in which reference TRBV5-1 and TRBJ1-3 provide the parts outside the CDR3, is KAGVTQTPRYLIKTRGQQVTLSCSPISGHRSVSWYQQTPGQGLQFLFEYFSETQRNKGNFPGRFSGRQFSNSRSEMNVSTLELGDSALYLCASSLGGTGNTIYFGEGSWLTVV.

The J gene is TRBJ1-1, the V gene TRBV20-1, with D possibly matching TRBD1 (5 bases). Trimming removed 1 base from V and 0 bases from J, with 9 bases in between. This CDR3 contains 14 residues. Germline loops: CDR1 DFQATT, CDR2 SNEGSKA (reference sequence). The DNA of the CDR3 is TGCAGTGCTAGAGGGGCGACAGTGAACACTGAAGCTTTCTTT. Translated: CSARGATVNTEAFF.

V gene TRBV27 combines with J gene TRBJ2-3; D possibly corresponds to TRBD2 (5 bases). Germline V gene data show CDR1 as MNHEY and CDR2 as SMNVEV (reference sequence). There are 11 residues in the CDR3. V lost 4 bases to trimming and J lost 15 bases, with 14 bases between them. The CDR3 sequence: CASSSGLYFYF. DNA of the CDR3: TGTGCCAGCAGTTCCGGACTGTACTTCTATTTT.

The chain recombines TRBV9 with TRBJ2-5, with 9 bases lining up with TRBD2. The CDR3 is made up of 13 amino acids. The ends lost 3 bases at V and 4 bases at J; junction bases unmatched: 1. Germline CDR1 SGDLS, CDR2 YYNGEE. The CDR3 bases are TGTGCCAGCAGCGGTAGCGGGAGAGAGACCCAGTACTTC. This sequence encodes CASSGSGRETQYF. Using reference TRBV9 and TRBJ2-5 for the parts outside the CDR3, the full variable domain is DSGVTQTPKHLITATGQRVTLRCSPRSGDLSVYWYQQSLDQGLQFLIQYYNGEERAKGNILERFSAQQFPDLHSELNLSSLELGDSALYFCASSGSGRETQYFGPGTRLLVL.

The rearrangement uses TRBV5-8 and TRBJ2-7, with 8 bases lining up with TRBD1. The CDR3 length is 14 residues. Germline V gene data show CDR1 as SGHTS and CDR2 as YDEGEE. The ends lost 7 bases at V and 1 base at J; junction bases unmatched: 7. The CDR3 here is CASGKTGESYEQYF. For the CDR3, the DNA is TGTGCCAGCGGAAAGACAGGGGAATCCTACGAGCAGTACTTC.

This clonotype was seen more than once but under ten times. This chain connects TRBV7-2 to TRBJ1-2, with 7 positions matching TRBD1. There are 14 residues in the CDR3. Per germline, CDR1 SGHTA and CDR2 FQGNSA. V lost 5 bases to trimming and J lost 7 bases; unmatched junction nucleotides: 10. CDR3 sequence (DNA): TGTGCCAGCAGCACCGAGACAGGGACGGGTGGCTACACCTTC. This sequence encodes CASSTETGTGGYTF.

The genes are TRBV5-1 and TRBJ1-1; 12 bases are shared with TRBD1. Trimming took 3 bases from V and 0 from J; bases not matched to a gene: 3. The CDR3 is made up of 16 amino acids. Germline CDR1 is SGHRS and CDR2 is YFSETQ. CDR3 region: CASSSGQGAMNTEAFF. The CDR3 DNA reads TGCGCCAGCAGCTCGGGACAGGGGGCCATGAACACTGAAGCTTTCTTT.

The chain links TRBV7-9 to TRBJ2-7, with unresolved D. This CDR3 has 11 amino acids. The germline V gene encodes CDR1 SEHNR and CDR2 FQNEAQ (reference sequence). Trimming took 7 bases from V and 6 from J, leaving 10 bases between them. The CDR3 region has the DNA TGTGCCAGCACCCCCGCCGCCGAGCAGTACTTC. Protein product: CASTPAAEQYF.

The V gene is TRBV12-3 or TRBV12-4, the J gene TRBJ2-5; 7 bases align to TRBD2. This CDR3 is built from 18 residues. J was trimmed by 4 bases and V by 6 bases; bases with no gene match: 20. In DNA, the CDR3 is TGTGCCAGCAGCAACATCAGGTCGGTCGGGAGGCTGGGAGAGACCCAGTACTTC. Protein sequence: CASSNIRSVGRLGETQYF.

This clonotype has just a few counts. The genes are TRBV7-2 and TRBJ2-7; 15 nucleotides match TRBD2. Germline CDR1 is SGHTA and CDR2 is FQGNSA. The CDR3 is 16 residues long. The V and J ends lost 6 bases and 5 bases, in that order; junction bases with no gene match: 8. As DNA, the CDR3 is TGTGCCAGCAGACGATATGGGACTAGCGGGGGGAACGAGCAGTACTTC. Translating gives CASRRYGTSGGNEQYF.

This clonotype was counted between two and nine times. The chain recombines TRBV7-6 with TRBJ2-2; 11 nucleotides align to TRBD2. In germline, CDR1 is SGHVS, CDR2 FNYEAQ. The CDR3 is made up of 15 amino acids. V lost 6 bases, J lost 1 base, and 1 base stayed unmatched. The DNA for the CDR3 is TGTGCCAGCAGAGGGACTAGCGGGAACACCGGGGAGCTGTTTTTT. Translating it yields CASRGTSGNTGELFF.

This clonotype has more than one count but fewer than ten. The J gene is TRBJ2-1, the V gene TRBV7-8; 14 bases are shared with TRBD2. Germline trimming cut 5 bases from V and 7 bases from J; bases unmatched to any gene: 4. Germline CDR1 and CDR2: SGHVS and FQNEAQ. The CDR3 has 15 amino acids. CDR3 protein: CASSARLAGGNEQFF. In nucleotides, the CDR3 is TGTGCCAGCAGCGCCAGACTAGCGGGAGGGAATGAGCAGTTCTTC.

The rearrangement uses TRBV29-1 and TRBJ2-2, with 8 bases fitting TRBD1. The CDR3 is made up of 14 amino acids. Germline loops: CDR1 SQVTM, CDR2 ANQGSEA. V lost 0 bases and J lost 3; bases outside the gene matches: 0. In DNA form, the CDR3 reads TGCAGCGTTGAAGAACAGGGGGACACCGGGGAGCTGTTTTTT. It is translated as CSVEEQGDTGELFF.

V usage is TRBV5-4 and J usage is TRBJ2-7, with 14 positions matching TRBD2. The V segment lost 4 bases and the J segment 5 bases; nucleotides outside the gene matches: 11. The CDR3 consists of 17 residues. CDR1 SGHNT and CDR2 YYREEE come from the germline V gene (reference sequence). The CDR3 DNA is TGTGCCAGCAGCAGAACTACCGGGACTAGCGGGAGCAACGAGCAGTACTTC. Protein product: CASSRTTGTSGSNEQYF.

The V and J genes are TRBV6-6 and TRBJ1-6; 7 bases fit TRBD1. The CDR3 runs 16 residues. The germline gives CDR1 MNHNY, CDR2 SVGAGI (reference sequence). The J segment lost 2 bases and the V segment lost 7 bases, leaving 8 bases of the junction unmatched. This CDR3 reads CASTNDRVTYNSPLHF. The CDR3 nucleotides read TGTGCCAGCACTAACGACAGGGTCACCTATAATTCACCCCTCCACTTT.

The genes are TRBV5-4 and TRBJ1-6; D gene unclear. V lost 2 bases, J lost 7 bases, and 13 bases lay in between. The germline CDR1 and CDR2 sequences are SGHNT and YYREEE (reference sequence). The CDR3 covers 15 residues. The CDR3 coding sequence is TGTGCCAGCAGCTTACAAGGGATAAGCAATTCACCCCTCCACTTT. Translated, it gives CASSLQGISNSPLHF.

The V call is TRBV9, the J call TRBJ2-5; D remains unclear. V was clipped by 0 bases and J by 5 bases, with 17 bases between them. CDR1 and CDR2 from the germline V gene are SGDLS and YYNGEE. This CDR3 has 16 amino acids. In DNA, the CDR3 is TGTGCCAGCAGCGTAGGCAGCGACCCCAGTTGGGAGACCCAGTACTTC. It encodes CASSVGSDPSWETQYF.

This clonotype was observed a few times. The CDR3 DNA sequence: TGTGCCAGCAGACCGGGGACTAGCGGGAGACCGTACGAGCAGTACTTC. This codes for CASRPGTSGRPYEQYF. The chain couples TRBV25-1 to TRBJ2-7; 14 positions agree with TRBD2. V trimming: 6 bases; J trimming: 4 bases; junction bases outside the gene matches: 8. The CDR3 covers 16 residues. CDR1 MGHDK and CDR2 SYGVNS come from the germline V gene.